This T cell receptor beta chain came from a study of T cell repertoires in cytomegalovirus infection. Overall study context: It was recently identified HLA-C-restricted and well-studied HLA-B-restricted CMV epitopes that the study used. Public TCR beta signatures provided an indication of both CMV infection and a matching HLA type.

Via MiXCR, TCRdb re-called the reads, giving one row per CDR3 protein. The data show some 500,000 distinct CDR3 sequences, 40% seen once. The CDR3 has 14 residues. J was trimmed by 8 bases and V by 6 bases; bases with no gene match: 9. Looked up from germline, CDR1 is SNHLY and CDR2 is FYNNEI. This clonotype was recorded once. As yet, its antigen is unknown. Overall study findings and caveats: Dominant in the ex vivo response were TCR beta clonotypes restricted by HLA-C and specific for CMV. The cumulative frequency of public TCR beta families identified carriers of CMV plus the relevant HLA.

Specimen: cultured PBMCs, collected from culture after CMV antigen stimulation. The genes are TRBV2 and TRBJ1-3; 8 positions match TRBD1. The clonotype comes from a human donor in good health (CMV status not recorded). Some clones in this sample may be carry-over from other donors' samples. CDR3 bases: TGTGCCAGCAGAGCAGACAGGGGAGGGGACACCATATATTTT. Its protein is CASRADRGGDTIYF.